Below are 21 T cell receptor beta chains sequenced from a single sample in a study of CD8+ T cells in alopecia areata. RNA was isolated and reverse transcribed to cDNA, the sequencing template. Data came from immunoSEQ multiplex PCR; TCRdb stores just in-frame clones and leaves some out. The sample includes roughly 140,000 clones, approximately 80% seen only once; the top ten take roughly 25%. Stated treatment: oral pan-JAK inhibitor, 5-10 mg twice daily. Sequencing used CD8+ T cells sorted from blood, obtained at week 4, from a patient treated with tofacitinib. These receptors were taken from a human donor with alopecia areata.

Here the CDR3 DNA reads TGTGCCAGCAGCGCCGGGACCTACGAGCAGTACTTC. Translated, it gives CASSAGTYEQYF. The chain links TRBV7-9 to TRBJ2-7, with D perhaps TRBD2 (5 bases). V shed 5 bases and J shed 2 bases, with 7 bases lying between them. The germline gives CDR1 SEHNR, CDR2 FQNEAQ (reference sequence). The length of the CDR3 is 12 residues.

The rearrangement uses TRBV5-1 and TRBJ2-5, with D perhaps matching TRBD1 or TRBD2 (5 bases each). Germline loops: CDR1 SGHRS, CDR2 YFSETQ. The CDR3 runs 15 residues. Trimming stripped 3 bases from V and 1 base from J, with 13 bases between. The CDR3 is CASSSQERGQETQYF. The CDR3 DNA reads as TGCGCCAGCAGCTCACAGGAGAGGGGCCAAGAGACCCAGTACTTC.

The CDR3 DNA reads as TGTGCCAGCAGCCAAGATGGGGGTGTTTCTGAGCAGTTCTTC. Translation: CASSQDGGVSEQFF. V gene TRBV4-2 combines with J gene TRBJ2-1; D may match TRBD1 or TRBD2 (5 bases each). The CDR3 is 14 residues long. Germline V lookup: CDR1 LGHNA, CDR2 YNFKEQ. Trimming stripped 0 bases from V and 9 bases from J, with 12 bases between.

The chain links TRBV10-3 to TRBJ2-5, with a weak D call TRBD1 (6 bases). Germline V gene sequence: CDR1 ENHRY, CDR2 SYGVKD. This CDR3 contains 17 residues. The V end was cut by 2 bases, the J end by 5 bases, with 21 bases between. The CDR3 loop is CAISEHETRGVWETQYF. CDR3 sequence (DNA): TGTGCCATCAGTGAGCACGAGACCAGGGGAGTGTGGGAGACCCAGTACTTC.

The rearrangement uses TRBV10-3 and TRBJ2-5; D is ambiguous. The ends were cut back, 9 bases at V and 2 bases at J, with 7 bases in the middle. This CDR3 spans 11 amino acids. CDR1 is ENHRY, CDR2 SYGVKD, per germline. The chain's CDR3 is CAMGEQETQYF. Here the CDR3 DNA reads TGTGCCATGGGCGAGCAAGAGACCCAGTACTTC.

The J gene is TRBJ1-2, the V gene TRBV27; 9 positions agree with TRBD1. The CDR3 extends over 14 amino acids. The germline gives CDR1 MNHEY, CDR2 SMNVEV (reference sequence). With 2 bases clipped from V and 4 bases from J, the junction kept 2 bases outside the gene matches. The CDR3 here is CASSLGGQGYGYTF. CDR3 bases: TGTGCCAGCAGTTTAGGGGGACAGGGCTATGGCTACACCTTC.

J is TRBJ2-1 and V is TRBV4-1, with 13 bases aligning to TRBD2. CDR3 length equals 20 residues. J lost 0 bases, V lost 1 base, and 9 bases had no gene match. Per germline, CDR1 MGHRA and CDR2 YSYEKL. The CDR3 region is CASSQGTSGGSRSSYNEQFF. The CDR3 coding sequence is TGCGCCAGCAGCCAAGGGACTAGCGGGGGATCCCGGAGCTCCTACAATGAGCAGTTCTTC.

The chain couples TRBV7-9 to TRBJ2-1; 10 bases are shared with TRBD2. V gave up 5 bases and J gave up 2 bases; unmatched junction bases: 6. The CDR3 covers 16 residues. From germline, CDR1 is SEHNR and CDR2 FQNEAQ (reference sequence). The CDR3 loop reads CASSPSGTSAYNEQFF. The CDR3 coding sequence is TGTGCCAGCAGCCCAAGCGGGACTAGCGCCTACAATGAGCAGTTCTTC.

The CDR3 region is CASSFWGANNEQFF. In DNA, the CDR3 is TGTGCCAGCAGCTTTTGGGGGGCGAACAATGAGCAGTTCTTC. This chain links TRBV5-6 with TRBJ2-1; possibly TRBD1 or TRBD2 for D (6 bases each). Germline V gives CDR1 SGHDT, CDR2 YYEEEE. CDR3 size: 14 residues. Trimming removed 2 bases at V and 5 bases at J, with 11 bases between. Variable domain in full (rest from reference TRBV5-6 and TRBJ2-1): DAGVTQSPTHLIKTRGQQVTLRCSPKSGHDTVSWYQQALGQGPQFIFQYYEEEERQRGNFPDRFSGHQFPNYSSELNVNALLLGDSALYLCASSFWGANNEQFFGPGTRLTVL.

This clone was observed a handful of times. CDR3 residues: CASSLEARYTDTQYF. The CDR3 DNA sequence: TGTGCCAGCAGCTTGGAGGCCCGCTACACAGATACGCAGTATTTT. The genes are TRBV5-6 and TRBJ2-3; D is unresolved. Germline CDR1 SGHDT, CDR2 YYEEEE. CDR3 length: 15 amino acids. V lost 0 bases and J 2 bases, leaving 10 bases between the germline ends.

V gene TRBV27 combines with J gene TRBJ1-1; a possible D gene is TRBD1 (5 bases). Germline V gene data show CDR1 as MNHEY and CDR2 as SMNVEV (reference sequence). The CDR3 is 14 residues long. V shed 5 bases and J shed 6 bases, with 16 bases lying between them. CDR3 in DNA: TGTGCCAGCAGTATCACTCTGGGGGACGCTGAAGCTTTCTTT. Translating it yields CASSITLGDAEAFF.

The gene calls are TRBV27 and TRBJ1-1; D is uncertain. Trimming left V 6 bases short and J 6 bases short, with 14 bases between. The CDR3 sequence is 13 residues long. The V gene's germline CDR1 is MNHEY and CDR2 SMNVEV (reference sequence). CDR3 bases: TGTGCCAGCAGCTACCTTCGACGGTCTGAAGCTTTCTTT. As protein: CASSYLRRSEAFF.

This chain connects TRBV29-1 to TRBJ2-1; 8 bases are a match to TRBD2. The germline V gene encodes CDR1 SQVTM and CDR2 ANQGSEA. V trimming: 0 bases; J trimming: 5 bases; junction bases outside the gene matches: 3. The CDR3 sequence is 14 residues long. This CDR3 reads CSVEERGEHNEQFF. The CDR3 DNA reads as TGCAGCGTTGAAGAGCGGGGGGAACACAATGAGCAGTTCTTC.

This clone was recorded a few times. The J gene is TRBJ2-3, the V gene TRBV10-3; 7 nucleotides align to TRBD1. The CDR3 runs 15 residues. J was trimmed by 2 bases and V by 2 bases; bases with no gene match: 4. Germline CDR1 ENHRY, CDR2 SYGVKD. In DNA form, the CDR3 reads TGTGCCATCAGTGAGAGGGACAGCCTCACAGATACGCAGTATTTT. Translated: CAISERDSLTDTQYF.

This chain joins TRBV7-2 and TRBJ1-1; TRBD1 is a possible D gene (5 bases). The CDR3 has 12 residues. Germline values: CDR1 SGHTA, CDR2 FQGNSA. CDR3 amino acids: CATSIGATEAFF. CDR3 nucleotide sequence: TGTGCAACCTCAATAGGGGCCACTGAAGCTTTCTTT.

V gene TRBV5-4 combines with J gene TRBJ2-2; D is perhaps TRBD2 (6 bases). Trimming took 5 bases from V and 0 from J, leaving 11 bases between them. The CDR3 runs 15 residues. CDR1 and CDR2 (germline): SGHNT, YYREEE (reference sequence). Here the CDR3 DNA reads TGTGCCAGCAGTATACTAGCCACGAACACCGGGGAGCTGTTTTTT. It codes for CASSILATNTGELFF.

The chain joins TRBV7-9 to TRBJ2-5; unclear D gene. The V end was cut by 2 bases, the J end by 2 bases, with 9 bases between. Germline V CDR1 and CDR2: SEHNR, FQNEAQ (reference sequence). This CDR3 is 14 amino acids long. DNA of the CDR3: TGTGCCAGCAGCTTAACGTCCTTGCAAGAGACCCAGTACTTC. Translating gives CASSLTSLQETQYF.

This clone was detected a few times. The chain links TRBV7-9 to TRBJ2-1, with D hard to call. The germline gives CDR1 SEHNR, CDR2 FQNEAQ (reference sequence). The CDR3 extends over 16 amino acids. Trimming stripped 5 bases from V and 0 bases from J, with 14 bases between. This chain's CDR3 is CASSPQSGHSYNEQFF. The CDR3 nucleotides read TGTGCCAGCAGCCCCCAGTCGGGCCACTCCTACAATGAGCAGTTCTTC.

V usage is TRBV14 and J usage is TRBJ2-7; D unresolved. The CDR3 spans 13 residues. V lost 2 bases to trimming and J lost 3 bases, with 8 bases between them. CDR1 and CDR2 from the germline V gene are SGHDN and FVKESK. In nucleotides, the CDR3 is TGTGCCAGCAGCCAAAGGTCCGACTACGAGCAGTACTTC. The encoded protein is CASSQRSDYEQYF.

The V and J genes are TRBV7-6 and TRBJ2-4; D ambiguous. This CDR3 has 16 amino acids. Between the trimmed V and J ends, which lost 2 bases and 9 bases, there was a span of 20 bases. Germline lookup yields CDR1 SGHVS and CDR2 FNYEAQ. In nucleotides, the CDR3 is TGTGCCAGCAGCTTAAAACAGTATGACTTTGATGGCATTCAGTACTTC. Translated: CASSLKQYDFDGIQYF.

The CDR3 loop reads CASSPLTGSSYNEQFF. CDR3 sequence (DNA): TGTGCTAGCTCCCCCTTGACAGGTAGTTCTTACAATGAGCAGTTCTTC. This chain links TRBV7-7 with TRBJ2-1; maybe TRBD1 (6 bases). Germline assignment: CDR1 SSHAT and CDR2 FNYEAQ (reference sequence). This CDR3 spans 16 amino acids. Filled out from reference TRBV7-7 and TRBJ2-1, the complete variable domain reads GAGVSQSPRYKVTKRGQDVTLRCDPISSHATLYWYQQALGQGPEFLTYFNYEAQPDKSGLPSDRFSAERPEGSISTLTIQRTEQRDSAMYRCASSPLTGSSYNEQFFGPGTRLTVL.